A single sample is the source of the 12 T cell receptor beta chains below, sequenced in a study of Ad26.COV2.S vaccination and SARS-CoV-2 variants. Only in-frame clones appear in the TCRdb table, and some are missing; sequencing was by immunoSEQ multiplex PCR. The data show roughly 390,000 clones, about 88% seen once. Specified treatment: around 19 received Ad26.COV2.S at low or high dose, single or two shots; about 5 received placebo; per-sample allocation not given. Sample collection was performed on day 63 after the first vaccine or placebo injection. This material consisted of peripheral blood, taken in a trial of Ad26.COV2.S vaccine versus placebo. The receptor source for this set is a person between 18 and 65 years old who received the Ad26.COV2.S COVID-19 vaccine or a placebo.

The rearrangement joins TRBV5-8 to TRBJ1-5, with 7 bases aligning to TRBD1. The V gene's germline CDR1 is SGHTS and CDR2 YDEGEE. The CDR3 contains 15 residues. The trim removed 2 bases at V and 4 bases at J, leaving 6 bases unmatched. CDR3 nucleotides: TGTGCCAGCAGCTTTCGGGACAGCCCGAATCAGCCCCAGCATTTT. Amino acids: CASSFRDSPNQPQHF.

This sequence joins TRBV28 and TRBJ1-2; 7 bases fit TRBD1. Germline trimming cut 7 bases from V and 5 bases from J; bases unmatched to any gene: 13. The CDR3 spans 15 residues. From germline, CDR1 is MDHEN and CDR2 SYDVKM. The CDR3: CASTPATGLRYGYTF. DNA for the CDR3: TGTGCCAGCACCCCCGCGACAGGGTTGAGGTATGGCTACACCTTC.

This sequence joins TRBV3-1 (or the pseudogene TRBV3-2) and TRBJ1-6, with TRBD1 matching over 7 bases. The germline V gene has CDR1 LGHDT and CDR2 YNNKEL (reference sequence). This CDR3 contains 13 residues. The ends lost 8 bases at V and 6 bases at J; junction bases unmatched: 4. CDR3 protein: CASADRANSPLHF. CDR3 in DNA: TGTGCCAGCGCCGACAGGGCTAATTCACCCCTCCACTTT.

CDR3 amino acids: CASSLRAGGPLETQYF. As DNA, the CDR3 is TGTGCCAGCAGTTTAAGGGCGGGGGGGCCGTTAGAGACCCAGTACTTC. The chain employs TRBV27 and TRBJ2-5; 9 bases align to TRBD2. Germline V gene sequence: CDR1 MNHEY, CDR2 SMNVEV (reference sequence). The ends lost 2 bases at V and 4 bases at J; junction bases unmatched: 8. The CDR3 totals 16 residues.

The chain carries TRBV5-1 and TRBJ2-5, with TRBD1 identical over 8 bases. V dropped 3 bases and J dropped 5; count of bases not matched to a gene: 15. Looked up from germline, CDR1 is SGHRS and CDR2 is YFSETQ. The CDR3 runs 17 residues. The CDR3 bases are TGCGCCAGCAGCTGGATGTTCAGGGGGCGCAATCGGGAGACCCAGTACTTC. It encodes CASSWMFRGRNRETQYF.

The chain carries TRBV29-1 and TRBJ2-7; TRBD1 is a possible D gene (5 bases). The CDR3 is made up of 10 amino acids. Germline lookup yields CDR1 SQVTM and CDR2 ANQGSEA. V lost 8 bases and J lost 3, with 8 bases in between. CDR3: CSPDSYEQYF. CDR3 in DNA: TGCAGCCCAGACAGCTACGAGCAGTACTTC.

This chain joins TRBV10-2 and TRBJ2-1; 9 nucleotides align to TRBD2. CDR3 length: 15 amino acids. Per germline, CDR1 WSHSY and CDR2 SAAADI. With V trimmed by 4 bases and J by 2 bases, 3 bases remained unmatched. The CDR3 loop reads CASSVGGGAYNEQFF. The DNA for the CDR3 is TGCGCCAGCAGTGTAGGCGGGGGGGCCTACAATGAGCAGTTCTTC.

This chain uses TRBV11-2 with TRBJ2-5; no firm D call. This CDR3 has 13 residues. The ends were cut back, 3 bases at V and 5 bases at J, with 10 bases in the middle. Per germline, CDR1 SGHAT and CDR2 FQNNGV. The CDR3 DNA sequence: TGTGCCAGCAGCTTCGGGCCTCGGGAGACCCAGTACTTC. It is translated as CASSFGPRETQYF.

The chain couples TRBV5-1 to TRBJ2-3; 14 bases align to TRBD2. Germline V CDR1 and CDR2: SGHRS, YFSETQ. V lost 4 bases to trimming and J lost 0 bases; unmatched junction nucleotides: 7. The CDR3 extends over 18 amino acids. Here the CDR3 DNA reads TGCGCCAGCAGCACTGGGACTAGCGGGGGCCTTAGCACAGATACGCAGTATTTT. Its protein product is CASSTGTSGGLSTDTQYF. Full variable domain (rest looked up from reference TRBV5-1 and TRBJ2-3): KAGVTQTPRYLIKTRGQQVTLSCSPISGHRSVSWYQQTPGQGLQFLFEYFSETQRNKGNFPGRFSGRQFSNSRSEMNVSTLELGDSALYLCASSTGTSGGLSTDTQYFGPGTRLTVL.

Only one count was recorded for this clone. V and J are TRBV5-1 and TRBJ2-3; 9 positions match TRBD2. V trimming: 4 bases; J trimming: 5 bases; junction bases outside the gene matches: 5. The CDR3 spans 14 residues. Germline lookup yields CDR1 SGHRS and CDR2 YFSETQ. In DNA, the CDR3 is TGCGCCAGCAGCGATAGCGGGGGAAAAGATACGCAGTATTTT. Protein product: CASSDSGGKDTQYF.

The CDR3 reads CASSLNAGQGGFGYTF. In nucleotides, the CDR3 is TGTGCCAGCAGTTTAAATGCGGGACAGGGGGGGTTTGGCTACACCTTC. The V and J genes are TRBV27 and TRBJ1-2; TRBD1 matches 11 bases. V trimming: 2 bases; J trimming: 7 bases; junction bases outside the gene matches: 9. CDR3 length: 16 amino acids. CDR1 MNHEY and CDR2 SMNVEV come from the germline V gene (reference sequence).

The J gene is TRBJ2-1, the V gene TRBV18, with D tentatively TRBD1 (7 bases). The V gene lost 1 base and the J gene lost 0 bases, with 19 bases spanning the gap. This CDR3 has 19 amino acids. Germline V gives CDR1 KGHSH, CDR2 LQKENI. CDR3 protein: CASSPQDRVGGSSYNEQFF. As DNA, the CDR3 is TGTGCCAGCTCACCACAAGACAGGGTTGGGGGGAGCTCCTACAATGAGCAGTTCTTC.